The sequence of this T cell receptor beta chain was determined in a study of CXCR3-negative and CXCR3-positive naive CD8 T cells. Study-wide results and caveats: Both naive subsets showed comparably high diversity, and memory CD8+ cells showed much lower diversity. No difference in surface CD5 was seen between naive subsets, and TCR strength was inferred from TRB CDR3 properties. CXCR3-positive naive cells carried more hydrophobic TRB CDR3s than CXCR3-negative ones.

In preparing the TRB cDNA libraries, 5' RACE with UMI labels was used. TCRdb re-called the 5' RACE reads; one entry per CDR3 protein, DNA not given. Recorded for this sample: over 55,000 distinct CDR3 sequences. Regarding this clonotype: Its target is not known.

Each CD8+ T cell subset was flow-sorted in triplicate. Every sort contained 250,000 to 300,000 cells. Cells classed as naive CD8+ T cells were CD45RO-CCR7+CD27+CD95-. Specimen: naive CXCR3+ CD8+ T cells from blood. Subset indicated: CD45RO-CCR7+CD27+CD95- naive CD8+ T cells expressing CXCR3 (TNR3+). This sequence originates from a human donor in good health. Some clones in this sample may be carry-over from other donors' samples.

CDR3 region: CASIPDGTGNTEAFF. V usage is TRBV7-9 and J usage is TRBJ1-1; TCRdb's D call, TRBD1, is unchecked because there is no DNA. The germline V gene has CDR1 SEHNR and CDR2 FQNEAQ (reference sequence). The CDR3 spans 15 residues.